Ten or more counts support the clone carrying this TCR beta chain. The target antigen is unknown. The CDR3 length is 15 residues. V lost 5 bases and J 5 bases, leaving 18 bases between the germline ends. Looked up from germline, CDR1 is KGHSH and CDR2 is LQKENI. The source of the sample is a study of liver allograft versus peripheral blood T cells. Background on the study: Transplanted livers held T cell receptor repertoires, and these were compared with repertoires in recipients' peripheral blood.

MiXCR was run by TCRdb on the reads, yielding one entry per CDR3 protein. The table records about 13,000 distinct CDR3 sequences, approximately 17% of them present only once. Whole-study results and caveats: Peripheral blood repertoires reportedly differed from the T cell receptor repertoires found inside liver allografts.

The TCR was taken from a human patient who had a liver transplant. Some of the T cells may derive from the graft donor. This rearrangement joins TRBV18 to TRBJ1-2; weak D call: TRBD1 (6 bases). This CDR3 is CASSAVRDIRYGYTF. In DNA form, the CDR3 reads TGTGCCAGCTCAGCGGTCCGGGACATTAGATATGGCTACACCTTC.